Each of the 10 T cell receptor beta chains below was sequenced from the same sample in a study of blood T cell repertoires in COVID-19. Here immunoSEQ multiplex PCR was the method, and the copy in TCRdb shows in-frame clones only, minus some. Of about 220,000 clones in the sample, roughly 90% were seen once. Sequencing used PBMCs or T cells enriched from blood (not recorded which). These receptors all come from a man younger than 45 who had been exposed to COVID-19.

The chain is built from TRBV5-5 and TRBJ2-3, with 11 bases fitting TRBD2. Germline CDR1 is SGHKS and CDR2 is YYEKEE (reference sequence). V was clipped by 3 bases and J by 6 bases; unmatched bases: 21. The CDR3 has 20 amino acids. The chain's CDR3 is CASSSLAGGLTADPWDTQYF. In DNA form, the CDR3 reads TGTGCCAGCAGCTCCTTAGCGGGGGGGCTTACGGCGGACCCATGGGATACGCAGTATTTT.

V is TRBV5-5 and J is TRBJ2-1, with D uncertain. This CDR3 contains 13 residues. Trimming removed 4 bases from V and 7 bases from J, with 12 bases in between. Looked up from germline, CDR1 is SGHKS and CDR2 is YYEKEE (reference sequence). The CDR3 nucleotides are TGTGCCAGCAGCCGAAGCACAGAGAATGAGCAGTTCTTC. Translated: CASSRSTENEQFF.

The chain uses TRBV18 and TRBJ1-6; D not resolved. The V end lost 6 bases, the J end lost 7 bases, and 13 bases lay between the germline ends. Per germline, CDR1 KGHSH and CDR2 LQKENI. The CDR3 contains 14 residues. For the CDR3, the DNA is TGTGCCAGCTCGATCCGGGAAACGAATTCACCCCTCCACTTT. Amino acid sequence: CASSIRETNSPLHF. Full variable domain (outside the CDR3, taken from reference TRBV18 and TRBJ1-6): NAGVMQNPRHLVRRRGQEARLRCSPMKGHSHVYWYRQLPEEGLKFMVYLQKENIIDESGMPKERFSAEFPKEGPSILRIQQVVRGDSAAYFCASSIRETNSPLHFGNGTRLTVT.

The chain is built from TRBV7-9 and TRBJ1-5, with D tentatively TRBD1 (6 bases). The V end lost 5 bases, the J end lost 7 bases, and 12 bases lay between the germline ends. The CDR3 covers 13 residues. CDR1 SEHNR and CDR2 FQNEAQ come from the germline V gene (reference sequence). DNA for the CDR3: TGTGCCAGCAGCCCAGAGGGGGACCAGCCCCAGCATTTT. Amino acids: CASSPEGDQPQHF. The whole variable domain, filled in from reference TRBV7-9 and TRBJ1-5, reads DTGVSQNPRHKITKRGQNVTFRCDPISEHNRLYWYRQTLGQGPEFLTYFQNEAQLEKSRLLSDRFSAERPKGSFSTLEIQRTEQGDSAMYLCASSPEGDQPQHFGDGTRLSIL.

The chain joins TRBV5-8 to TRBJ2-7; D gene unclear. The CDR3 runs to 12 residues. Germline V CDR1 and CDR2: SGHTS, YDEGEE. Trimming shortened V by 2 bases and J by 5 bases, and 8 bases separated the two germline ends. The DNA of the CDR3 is TGTGCCAGCAGCTTTTCAGGCCACGAGCAGTACTTC. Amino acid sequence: CASSFSGHEQYF.

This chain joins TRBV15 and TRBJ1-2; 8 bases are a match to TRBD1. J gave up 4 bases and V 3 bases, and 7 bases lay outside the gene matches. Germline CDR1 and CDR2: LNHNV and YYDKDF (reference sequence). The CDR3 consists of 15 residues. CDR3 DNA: TGTGCCACCAGCAGGGACAGGGCGTTGGGCTATGGCTACACCTTC. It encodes CATSRDRALGYGYTF. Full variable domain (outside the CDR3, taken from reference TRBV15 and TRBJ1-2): DAMVIQNPRYQVTQFGKPVTLSCSQTLNHNVMYWYQQKSSQAPKLLFHYYDKDFNNEADTPDNFQSRRPNTSFCFLDIRSPGLGDTAMYLCATSRDRALGYGYTFGSGTRLTVV.

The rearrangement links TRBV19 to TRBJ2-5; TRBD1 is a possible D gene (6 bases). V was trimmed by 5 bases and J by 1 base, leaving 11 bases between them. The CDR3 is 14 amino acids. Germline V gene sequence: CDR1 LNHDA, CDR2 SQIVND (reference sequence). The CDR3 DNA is TGTGCCAGTAGTCCTCGACAGGTCCAAGAGACCCAGTACTTC. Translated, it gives CASSPRQVQETQYF.

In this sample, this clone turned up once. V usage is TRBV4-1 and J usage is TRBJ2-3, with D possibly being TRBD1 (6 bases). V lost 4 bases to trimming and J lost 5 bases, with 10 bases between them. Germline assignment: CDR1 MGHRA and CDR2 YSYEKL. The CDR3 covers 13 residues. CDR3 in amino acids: CASSRQERDTQYF. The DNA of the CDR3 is TGCGCCAGCAGCCGACAGGAGAGAGATACGCAGTATTTT.

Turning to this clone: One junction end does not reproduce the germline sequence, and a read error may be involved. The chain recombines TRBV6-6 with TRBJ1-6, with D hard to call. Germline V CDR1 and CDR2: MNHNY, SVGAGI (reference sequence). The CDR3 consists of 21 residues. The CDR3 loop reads CATSLKPGRPYRGSYNSPLHF. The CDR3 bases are TGTGCCACCAGTCTTAAACCCGGGCGTCCTTACCGAGGGTCCTATAATTCACCCCTCCACTTT.

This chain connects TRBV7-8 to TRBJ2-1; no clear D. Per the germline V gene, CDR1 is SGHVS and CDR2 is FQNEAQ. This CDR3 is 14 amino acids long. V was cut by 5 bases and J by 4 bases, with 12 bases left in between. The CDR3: CASSPEIPYNEQFF. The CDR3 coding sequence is TGTGCCAGCAGCCCTGAGATCCCATACAATGAGCAGTTCTTC. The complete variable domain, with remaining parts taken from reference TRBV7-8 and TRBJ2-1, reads GAGVSQSPRYKVAKRGQDVALRCDPISGHVSLFWYQQALGQGPEFLTYFQNEAQLDKSGLPSDRFFAERPEGSVSTLKIQRTQQEDSAVYLCASSPEIPYNEQFFGPGTRLTVL.